This T cell receptor beta chain emerged from a study of cytomegalovirus exposure and HLA in healthy donors. As for this clone: Germline is not matched at one junction end, which may reflect a read error.

The PCR made use of 60 Vbeta and 13 Jbeta primers. Libraries were prepared by immunoSEQ multiplex PCR; TCRdb keeps only in-frame clonotypes and omits some of them. The sample includes some 110,000 clones, under 80% of them seen just once. The CDR3 has 14 amino acids. CDR1 and CDR2 (germline): SSHAT, FNYEAQ (reference sequence). The TCR was taken from an older woman in good health and CMV-seropositive. This chain links TRBV7-7 with TRBJ2-5; TRBD1 matches 9 bases. Sequenced: PBMCs. In nucleotides, the CDR3 is TGTGCTAGCAGCCTGGGACAGGGCCAAGAGACCCAGTACTTC. Encoded protein: CASSLGQGQETQYF.